Following are 11 T cell receptor beta chains from one sample sequenced in a study of beta chain features in type 1 diabetes (dated by TCRdb to between 2017 and 2018). Library preparation employed the immunoSEQ multiplex PCR assay. The entire isolated RNA was reverse transcribed using the High Capacity cDNA Reverse Transcription Kit, and thus expressed TCRB transcripts were sequenced. Here the immuneACCESS table is served through TCRdb, limited to in-frame sequences with V and J called. Missing clones are a known gap in these copies; in checked studies unresolved V genes cover under half, and the rest lacks a known reason. The sample contains about 290,000 clones, around 7.3% of them found a single time. More than 1% of the sample is in the top ten clones. The sequenced sample consisted of central memory CD4+ T cells from blood. All receptors derive from a woman between 18 and 30 years old in good health.

This clone was seen a few times. V gene TRBV7-9 combines with J gene TRBJ2-3; 7 bases align to TRBD1. The germline gives CDR1 SEHNR, CDR2 FQNEAQ (reference sequence). J lost 0 bases, V lost 2 bases, and 2 bases had no gene match. The CDR3 contains 15 residues. The CDR3 DNA sequence: TGTGCCAGCAGCTTAAGGGGGCGAAGCACAGATACGCAGTATTTT. As protein: CASSLRGRSTDTQYF.

The rearrangement links TRBV5-1 to TRBJ1-2; D gene uncertain. CDR1 is SGHRS, CDR2 YFSETQ, per germline. The CDR3 extends over 14 amino acids. Between the trimmed V and J ends, which lost 0 bases and 7 bases, there was a span of 13 bases. CDR3 nucleotide sequence: TGCGCCAGCAGCTTGGCCACGGACCTAGGTGGCTACACCTTC. Translation gives CASSLATDLGGYTF.

V gene TRBV2 combines with J gene TRBJ2-5; D call uncertain. The CDR3 runs 14 residues. CDR1 is SNHLY, CDR2 FYNNEI, per germline. Trimming left V 4 bases short and J 0 bases short, with 9 bases between. CDR3 in amino acids: CASSATFNQETQYF. CDR3 nucleotides: TGTGCCAGCAGTGCGACATTTAACCAAGAGACCCAGTACTTC.

This clone was picked up a small number of times. The chain employs TRBV29-1 and TRBJ1-1, with a weak D call TRBD1 (6 bases). Trimming cost V 5 bases and J 7 bases, with 17 bases left between them. The V gene's germline CDR1 is SQVTM and CDR2 ANQGSEA. This CDR3 is built from 13 residues. The CDR3 DNA is TGCAGCGTTATTCCGGGGGCGGACGGTGAAGCTTTCTTT. Translating it yields CSVIPGADGEAFF.

The chain employs TRBV19 and TRBJ1-5; TRBD1 matches at 10 bases. V lost 10 bases, J lost 5 bases, and 5 bases stayed unmatched. The CDR3 sequence is 13 residues long. Germline CDR1 and CDR2: LNHDA and SQIVND (reference sequence). CDR3 region: CATRDRGHQPQHF. The CDR3 nucleotides read TGTGCCACCAGAGACAGGGGGCATCAGCCCCAGCATTTT.

A note on this clone: Other DNA sequences in this sample translate to the same CDR3. The chain employs TRBV2 and TRBJ1-3; unclear D gene. V was shortened by 6 bases and J by 4 bases, with 10 bases between the two germline ends. This CDR3 comprises 13 residues. Germline lookup yields CDR1 SNHLY and CDR2 FYNNEI. The CDR3 sequence is CASSQMQGNTIYF. As DNA, the CDR3 is TGTGCCAGCAGCCAGATGCAAGGAAACACCATATATTTT.

The J gene is TRBJ1-1, the V gene TRBV6-5, with D perhaps TRBD1 (5 bases). This CDR3 has 13 residues. Germline V gene sequence: CDR1 MNHEY, CDR2 SVGAGI. The germline V and J ends were trimmed by 2 bases and 6 bases, with 10 bases remaining between them. In DNA, the CDR3 is TGTGCCAGCAGTTACCGGGGGAAACCTGAAGCTTTCTTT. It specifies CASSYRGKPEAFF.

By share, this clone ranks as medium-sized. The chain joins TRBV10-3 to TRBJ1-3; D is undetermined. The CDR3 has 12 residues. V dropped 2 bases and J dropped 4 bases, with 3 bases sitting between them. Germline V gene sequence: CDR1 ENHRY, CDR2 SYGVKD. CDR3 loop: CAISEKGNTIYF. CDR3 DNA: TGTGCCATCAGTGAGAAGGGAAACACCATATATTTT.

This clone showed up just a few times. The V call is TRBV4-2, the J call TRBJ2-1, with 10 bases lining up with TRBD2. Germline V gene data show CDR1 as LGHNA and CDR2 as YNFKEQ. There are 16 residues in the CDR3. With V trimmed by 1 base and J by 4 bases, 4 bases remained unmatched. CDR3 sequence: CASSQGLAGTYNEQFF. The CDR3 DNA reads TGTGCCAGCAGCCAAGGACTAGCGGGTACTTACAATGAGCAGTTCTTC.

The rearrangement links TRBV14 to TRBJ2-5; perhaps TRBD2 as D (6 bases). Germline CDR1 is SGHDN and CDR2 is FVKESK. The germline V and J ends were trimmed by 1 base and 6 bases, with 12 bases remaining between them. CDR3 length equals 14 residues. The CDR3: CASSQAGSSKTQYF. The CDR3 coding sequence is TGTGCCAGCAGCCAAGCCGGGAGCAGCAAGACCCAGTACTTC.

In its sample, this clone was seen many times. The rearrangement joins TRBV7-9 to TRBJ1-2; a possible D gene is TRBD1 (6 bases). CDR1 SEHNR and CDR2 FQNEAQ come from the germline V gene (reference sequence). Trimming removed 1 base at V and 6 bases at J, with 9 bases between. The CDR3 has 13 residues. CDR3: CASSLVTGNGYTF. DNA for the CDR3: TGTGCCAGCAGCTTAGTAACAGGGAATGGCTACACCTTC.